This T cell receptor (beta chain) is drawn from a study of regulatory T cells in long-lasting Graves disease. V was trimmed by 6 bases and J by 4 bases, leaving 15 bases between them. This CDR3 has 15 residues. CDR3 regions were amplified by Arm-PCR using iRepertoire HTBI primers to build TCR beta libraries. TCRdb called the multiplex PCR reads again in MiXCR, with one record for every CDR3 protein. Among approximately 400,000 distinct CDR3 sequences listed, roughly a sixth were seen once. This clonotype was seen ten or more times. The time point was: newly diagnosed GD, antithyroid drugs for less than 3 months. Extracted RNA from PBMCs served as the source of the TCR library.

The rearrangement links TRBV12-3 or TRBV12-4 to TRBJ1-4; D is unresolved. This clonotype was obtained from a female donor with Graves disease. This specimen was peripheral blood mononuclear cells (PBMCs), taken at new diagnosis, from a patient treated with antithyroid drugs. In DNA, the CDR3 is TGTGCCAGCAGCCTCGGTGGGCAGAATAATGAAAAACTGTTTTTT. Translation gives CASSLGGQNNEKLFF.